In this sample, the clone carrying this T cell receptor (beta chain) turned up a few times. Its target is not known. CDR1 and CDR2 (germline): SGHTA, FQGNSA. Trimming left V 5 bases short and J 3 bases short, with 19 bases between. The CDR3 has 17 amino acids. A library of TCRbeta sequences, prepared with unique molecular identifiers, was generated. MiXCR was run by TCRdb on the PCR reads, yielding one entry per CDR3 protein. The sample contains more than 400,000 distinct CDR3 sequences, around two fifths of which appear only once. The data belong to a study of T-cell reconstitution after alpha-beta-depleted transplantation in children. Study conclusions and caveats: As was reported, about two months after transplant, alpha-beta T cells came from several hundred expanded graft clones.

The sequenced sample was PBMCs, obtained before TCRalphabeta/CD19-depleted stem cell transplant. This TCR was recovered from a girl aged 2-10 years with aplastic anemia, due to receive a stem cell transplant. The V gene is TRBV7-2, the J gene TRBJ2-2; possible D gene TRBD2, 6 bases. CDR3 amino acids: CASSQSWGAGDTGELFF. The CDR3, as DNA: TGTGCCAGCAGCCAATCCTGGGGAGCGGGCGACACCGGGGAGCTGTTTTTT.